Listed here are 20 T cell receptor beta chains from one sample, sequenced in a study of blood T cell repertoires in COVID-19. Sequencing used immunoSEQ multiplex PCR; TCRdb keeps in-frame clones, though not all of them. The sample has under 9,500 clones, approximately 92% seen once. Source material: peripheral blood. The receptors stem from a woman in her 50s with active COVID-19.

This clone was detected only a few times. The rearrangement joins TRBV5-1 to TRBJ2-7, with TRBD2 matching over 11 bases. The CDR3 spans 13 residues. Germline V lookup: CDR1 SGHRS, CDR2 YFSETQ. V gave up 6 bases and J gave up 8 bases; unmatched junction bases: 7. The CDR3 nucleotides are TGCGCCAGCAAAGGGACTAGCGGACGTAAGCAGTACTTC. As protein: CASKGTSGRKQYF.

This rearrangement joins TRBV5-4 to TRBJ1-1, with D possibly matching TRBD1 (6 bases). The CDR3 has 17 amino acids. CDR1 and CDR2 (germline): SGHNT, YYREEE (reference sequence). Trimming took off 6 bases at V and 3 bases at J, with 24 bases between the two ends. This chain's CDR3 is CASTEGGLRGGHTEAFF. CDR3 DNA: TGTGCCAGCACCGAAGGTGGTCTTCGGGGGGGGCACACTGAAGCTTTCTTT.

The chain joins TRBV5-4 to TRBJ1-2; TRBD1 is a possible D gene (5 bases). This CDR3 comprises 14 residues. Trimming took 0 bases from V and 6 from J, leaving 12 bases between them. Germline V lookup: CDR1 SGHNT, CDR2 YYREEE (reference sequence). Written as DNA, the CDR3 is TGTGCCAGCAGCTTGGATCAGGGTCGGAATGGCTACACCTTC. This codes for CASSLDQGRNGYTF.

V gene TRBV6-5 combines with J gene TRBJ2-2; perhaps TRBD2 as D (5 bases). Per germline, CDR1 MNHEY and CDR2 SVGAGI. This CDR3 region has 14 residues. V lost 0 bases to trimming and J lost 7 bases, with 9 bases between them. CDR3: CASSYSNGVGELFF. The CDR3 DNA is TGTGCCAGCAGTTACTCTAACGGGGTCGGGGAGCTGTTTTTT.

This chain links TRBV24-1 with TRBJ2-7, with 9 bases identical to TRBD1. J gave up 3 bases and V 2 bases, and 7 bases lay outside the gene matches. There are 16 residues in the CDR3. Per germline, CDR1 KGHDR and CDR2 SFDVKD. The CDR3 DNA reads as TGTGCCACCAGTGATTCAACAGTGACAGGGGGCTACGAGCAGTACTTC. Encoded protein: CATSDSTVTGGYEQYF.

The rearrangement links TRBV5-6 to TRBJ2-3, with 9 bases fitting TRBD2. The CDR3 runs 16 residues. The V segment lost 1 base and the J segment 5 bases; nucleotides outside the gene matches: 8. From germline, CDR1 is SGHDT and CDR2 YYEEEE. The CDR3 bases are TGTGCCAGCAGCTTGATGTCTAGCGGGACTGTAGATACGCAGTATTTT. Translation: CASSLMSSGTVDTQYF.

This clone was seen a few times. The V gene is TRBV7-6, the J gene TRBJ2-3; TRBD2 matches 14 bases. Germline V gene lookup returns CDR1 SGHVS and CDR2 FNYEAQ. Trimming took 3 bases from V and 3 from J; bases not matched to a gene: 11. There are 19 residues in the CDR3. The CDR3 is CASSFDPGLAGDSTDTQYF. The CDR3 DNA is TGTGCCAGCAGCTTCGACCCGGGACTAGCGGGAGACAGTACAGATACGCAGTATTTT.

This clone showed up just once. This chain uses TRBV7-9 with TRBJ2-1, with TRBD1 matching 8 bases. Losses at the gene ends were 3 bases for V and 5 bases for J; bases not matched to a gene: 3. The CDR3 is 14 residues long. The germline gives CDR1 SEHNR, CDR2 FQNEAQ (reference sequence). The CDR3 DNA reads as TGTGCCAGCAGCTTGGACAGGGAGGACAATGAGCAGTTCTTC. Protein product: CASSLDREDNEQFF.

This clone was counted a single time. This chain connects TRBV13 to TRBJ2-1; a weak D match, TRBD2 (6 bases). Germline CDR1 reads PRHDT; CDR2 reads FYEKMQ (reference sequence). The CDR3 contains 15 residues. V was cut by 5 bases and J by 1 base, with 12 bases left in between. The CDR3 DNA follows: TGTGCCAGCAGCCCCCCCGGGACTTCCTACAATGAGCAGTTCTTC. Translated, it gives CASSPPGTSYNEQFF.

V usage is TRBV5-5 and J usage is TRBJ2-7, with a tentative D call TRBD1 (6 bases). The CDR3 has 16 residues. Germline CDR1 SGHKS, CDR2 YYEKEE (reference sequence). The V end lost 2 bases, the J end lost 1 base, and 16 bases lay between the germline ends. CDR3 amino acids: CASSLAQGVTSYEQYF. The CDR3 nucleotides are TGTGCCAGCAGCTTAGCACAGGGCGTTACGTCCTACGAGCAGTACTTC.

The chain carries TRBV5-1 and TRBJ1-1, with 7 bases matching TRBD1. CDR3 size: 14 residues. CDR1 and CDR2 from the germline V gene are SGHRS and YFSETQ. The V and J ends lost 4 bases and 1 base, in that order; junction bases with no gene match: 4. CDR3 protein: CASSLTGANTEAFF. DNA for the CDR3: TGCGCCAGCAGCCTCACAGGGGCGAACACTGAAGCTTTCTTT.

The chain uses TRBV11-2 and TRBJ2-7; tentatively, D is TRBD2 (5 bases). The ends were cut back, 5 bases at V and 2 bases at J, with 19 bases in the middle. Germline V lookup: CDR1 SGHAT, CDR2 FQNNGV. This CDR3 comprises 16 residues. CDR3 residues: CASSLIAISGTYEQYF. The CDR3 coding sequence is TGTGCCAGCAGCCTCATAGCGATCTCGGGGACCTACGAGCAGTACTTC.

CDR3 nucleotides: TGTGCCAGCAGCTTAATGCCCGGGGATGGTGAGCAGTTCTTC. It translates to CASSLMPGDGEQFF. This chain links TRBV7-2 with TRBJ2-1; TRBD2 might be the D (5 bases). Germline V gives CDR1 SGHTA, CDR2 FQGNSA. The CDR3 runs 14 residues. V was cut by 2 bases and J by 9 bases, with 14 bases left in between.

This clone was seen only a few times. This chain joins TRBV7-9 and TRBJ1-5; D gene unclear. Germline-derived CDR1 and CDR2 are SEHNR and FQNEAQ (reference sequence). This CDR3 is 15 amino acids long. The V end lost 5 bases, the J end lost 0 bases, and 11 bases lay between the germline ends. The CDR3 sequence is CASSEAGYSNQPQHF. CDR3 nucleotides: TGTGCCAGCAGCGAAGCGGGGTATAGCAATCAGCCCCAGCATTTT.

V and J are TRBV3-1 (or the pseudogene TRBV3-2) and TRBJ2-1; 12 positions agree with TRBD2. From germline, CDR1 is LGHDT and CDR2 YNNKEL (reference sequence). Unmatched junction bases numbered 0, after V lost 3 bases and J lost 3 bases. The CDR3 is made up of 15 amino acids. The CDR3 sequence is CASSQTSGGYNEQFF. CDR3 nucleotide sequence: TGTGCCAGCAGCCAGACTAGCGGGGGCTACAATGAGCAGTTCTTC.

J is TRBJ2-1 and V is TRBV5-4; D might be TRBD2 (6 bases). There are 15 residues in the CDR3. V was clipped by 0 bases and J by 3 bases, with 10 bases between them. Germline V gene sequence: CDR1 SGHNT, CDR2 YYREEE (reference sequence). The CDR3 sequence is CASSLAGARYNEQFF. In nucleotides, the CDR3 is TGTGCCAGCAGCTTGGCGGGAGCCCGCTACAATGAGCAGTTCTTC.

The rearrangement joins TRBV6-5 to TRBJ1-2; TRBD1 agrees at 10 bases. After removal of 2 bases from V and 6 bases from J, the junction contained 6 bases not matched to a gene. Germline CDR1 and CDR2: MNHEY and SVGAGI. This CDR3 comprises 15 residues. This chain's CDR3 is CASSYTPGTGDGYTF. The CDR3 DNA reads as TGTGCCAGCAGTTACACCCCGGGGACAGGGGATGGCTACACCTTC.

This clone was picked up one time. The chain carries TRBV19 and TRBJ1-1, with TRBD1 identical over 9 bases. Germline V lookup: CDR1 LNHDA, CDR2 SQIVND (reference sequence). The CDR3 spans 16 residues. V lost 7 bases and J lost 1; bases outside the gene matches: 10. CDR3 nucleotide sequence: TGTGCCAGTAAGGAACAGGGGGCATGGGGGAACACTGAAGCTTTCTTT. Translated: CASKEQGAWGNTEAFF.

The chain combines TRBV5-4 with TRBJ2-3, with a tentative D call TRBD1 (5 bases). This CDR3 has 14 amino acids. Trimming shortened V by 2 bases and J by 2 bases, and 9 bases separated the two germline ends. Germline assignment: CDR1 SGHNT and CDR2 YYREEE (reference sequence). This chain's CDR3 is CASSFYRYTDTQYF. The CDR3 DNA reads TGTGCCAGCAGCTTCTACAGGTACACAGATACGCAGTATTTT.

This chain uses TRBV27 with TRBJ1-2; 7 nucleotides match TRBD1. The CDR3 totals 13 residues. Trimming took 5 bases from V and 8 from J; bases not matched to a gene: 8. Germline V CDR1 and CDR2: MNHEY, SMNVEV (reference sequence). The CDR3 region has the DNA TGTGCCAGCAGTCTCTTGATAGGGGGCGGCTACACCTTC. Translation: CASSLLIGGGYTF.